The 5 T cell receptor beta chains in this list originate from one sample, sequenced in a study of OX40 agonist ivuxolimab in advanced cancers. Using immunoSEQ multiplex PCR, the repertoire was profiled, and TCRdb retains in-frame clones only, with some absent. The top ten hold under 0.8% of the sample, which has 75,000 to 80,000 clones, around 80% seen once. Sample: CD4+ or CD8+ T cells sorted from blood, taken in a trial of the OX40 agonist ivuxolimab. These receptors were obtained from an adult with an advanced solid tumor such as melanoma, head and neck, liver or kidney cancer.

This clone was seen only once. The chain couples TRBV5-1 to TRBJ2-7; perhaps TRBD1 as D (5 bases). The V and J ends lost 0 bases and 5 bases respectively, with 12 bases between them. The CDR3 has 14 amino acids. CDR1 is SGHRS and CDR2 is YFSETQ in the germline V gene. The CDR3 sequence: CASSLAQGPDEQYF. As DNA, the CDR3 is TGCGCCAGCAGCTTGGCCCAGGGCCCTGACGAGCAGTACTTC.

The chain carries TRBV2 and TRBJ2-4; 7 nucleotides line up with TRBD1. V shed 4 bases, J shed 4 bases, and the junction held 7 bases outside the gene matches. CDR3 size: 15 residues. Germline CDR1 is SNHLY and CDR2 is FYNNEI. CDR3 nucleotide sequence: TGTGCCAGCAGTGCAAGGGGGCCTATTAAAAACATTCAGTACTTC. Its translation: CASSARGPIKNIQYF.

Comment on this clone: The same CDR3 can be traced to other DNA sequences in this sample. This rearrangement joins TRBV25-1 to TRBJ1-1, with unresolved D. The CDR3 spans 11 residues. Deletions cut 7 bases from V and 1 base from J, with 4 bases between. Germline V CDR1 and CDR2: MGHDK, SYGVNS. CDR3 loop: CASTRNTEAFF. The CDR3 nucleotides read TGTGCCAGCACCCGGAACACTGAAGCTTTCTTT.

The chain has TRBV30 and TRBJ1-5; D gene uncertain. The V end lost 2 bases, the J end lost 7 bases, and 12 bases lay between the germline ends. Germline-derived CDR1 and CDR2 are GTSNPN and SVGIG (reference sequence). This CDR3 has 13 amino acids. Here the CDR3 DNA reads TGTGCCTGGAGTCAGGCAGAAACGCAGCCCCAGCATTTT. It is translated as CAWSQAETQPQHF.

The chain couples TRBV6-6 to TRBJ2-7; maybe TRBD1 (6 bases). Trimming took 0 bases from V and 2 from J, leaving 11 bases between them. The germline CDR1 and CDR2 sequences are MNHNY and SVGAGI (reference sequence). The CDR3 spans 15 residues. The CDR3 DNA follows: TGTGCCAGCAGTTACTCGAGGGACACCACCTACGAGCAGTACTTC. It specifies CASSYSRDTTYEQYF.